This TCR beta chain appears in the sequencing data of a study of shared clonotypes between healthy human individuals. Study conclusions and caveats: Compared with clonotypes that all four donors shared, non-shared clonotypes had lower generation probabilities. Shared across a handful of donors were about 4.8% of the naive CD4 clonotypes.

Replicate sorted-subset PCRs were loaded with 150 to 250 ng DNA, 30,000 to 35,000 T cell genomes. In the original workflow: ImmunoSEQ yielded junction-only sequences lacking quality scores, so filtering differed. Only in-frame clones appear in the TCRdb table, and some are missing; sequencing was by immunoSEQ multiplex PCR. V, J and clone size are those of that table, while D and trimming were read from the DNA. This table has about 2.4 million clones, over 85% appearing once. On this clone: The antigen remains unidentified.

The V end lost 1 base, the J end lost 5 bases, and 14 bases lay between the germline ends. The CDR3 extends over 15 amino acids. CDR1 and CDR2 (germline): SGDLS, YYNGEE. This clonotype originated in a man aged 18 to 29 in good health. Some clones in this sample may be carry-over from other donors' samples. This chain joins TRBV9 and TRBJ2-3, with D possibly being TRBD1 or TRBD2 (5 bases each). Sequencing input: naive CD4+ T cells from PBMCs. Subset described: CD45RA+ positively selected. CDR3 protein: CASSVTGPPGDTQYF. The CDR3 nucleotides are TGTGCCAGCAGCGTAACGGGACCCCCTGGAGATACGCAGTATTTT.